This is a list of T cell receptor beta chains from one sample in a study of blood T cell repertoires in COVID-19. Some clones are missing from TCRdb's copy, which holds only in-frame ones; the method was immunoSEQ multiplex PCR. The sample records about 150,000 clones, 80% to 90% being singletons. The sequencing sample was made of peripheral blood. The source is a woman aged 50 to 60 with acute or convalescent COVID-19. Each CDR3 is given with its conserved first and last residue. The order of the fields is J gene, CDR3 length, D gene, clone size, V gene, CDR3 DNA, CDR3 protein. The D gene is left open where the match is weak. Clone size, where shown, is once, few, many, or a class for clones that have expanded.

TRBJ2-7 14 TRBD1 NA TRBV24-1 TGTGCCACCACGGAGGGACAGGTCTCCTACGAGCAGTACTTC CATTEGQVSYEQYF
TRBJ2-5 14 NA NA TRBV2 TGTGCCAGCAGGCTCAGACAGTTCCAAGAGACCCAGTACTTC CASRLRQFQETQYF
TRBJ1-1 16 NA once TRBV9 TGTGCCAGCAGCGTAGGGGCAGCTAAAAGGAACACTGAAGCTTTCTTT CASSVGAAKRNTEAFF
TRBJ1-2 15 NA NA TRBV2 TGTGCCAGCAGTGAGAGGGCTGATCCATTCTATGGCTACACCTTC CASSERADPFYGYTF
TRBJ2-3 15 TRBD2 NA TRBV11-3 TGTGCCAGCAGTGAGAGGCGGGGGGTGCCCAATACGCAGTATTTT CASSERRGVPNTQYF
TRBJ2-7 13 TRBD2 NA TRBV10-1 TGCGCCAGCAGTGAGAGGCAGGGAGGGGAGCAGTACTTC CASSERQGGEQYF
TRBJ1-5 15 TRBD1 few TRBV19 TGTGCCAGTGGAAAGGGGACAGAGAACAATCAGCCCCAGCATTTT CASGKGTENNQPQHF
TRBJ1-2 12 NA NA TRBV10-3 TGTGCCATCACAGAGTCCCAGGTCGGCTACACCTTC CAITESQVGYTF
TRBJ1-3 16 NA NA TRBV9 TGTGCCAGCAGCTCAAGCAGGGCAGAGACTGGAAACACCATATATTTT CASSSSRAETGNTIYF
TRBJ1-1 15 TRBD1 few TRBV9 TGTGCCAGCAGCGAGGGGGCGGGTGTGAACACTGAAGCTTTCTTT CASSEGAGVNTEAFF
TRBJ2-5 15 TRBD1 NA TRBV11-3 TGTGCCAGCAGCTTAGGACAGGGGGCCGGGGAGACCCAGTACTTC CASSLGQGAGETQYF
TRBJ2-1 18 TRBD2 NA TRBV3-1/TRBV3-2 TGTGCCAGCAGCCAAGATTTGTTTGGCGGGAGCTCCTACAATGAGCAGTTCTTC CASSQDLFGGSSYNEQFF
TRBJ1-3 17 TRBD1 once TRBV13 TGTGCCAGCAGCTCCCTCCCGGGACAGGGATCTGGAAACACCATATATTTT CASSSLPGQGSGNTIYF
TRBJ2-7 14 TRBD2 NA TRBV6-6 TGTGCCAGCAGCCCGACTAGCGGGGGACACGAGCAGTACTTC CASSPTSGGHEQYF
TRBJ2-1 19 TRBD2 NA TRBV3-1/TRBV3-2 TGTGCCAGCAGCCAATTGACTAGCGGGAGATGGCAACGGAGCAATGAGCAGTTCTTC CASSQLTSGRWQRSNEQFF
TRBJ1-2 13 NA NA TRBV6-1 TGTGCCAGCAGTGAAACAGGCGACTATGGCTACACCTTC CASSETGDYGYTF
TRBJ1-1 15 TRBD1 NA TRBV7-9 TGTGCCAGCAGCTTAGCGGCAGGGGGTAACACTGAAGCTTTCTTT CASSLAAGGNTEAFF
TRBJ2-7 14 TRBD2 NA TRBV7-2 TGTGCCAGCAGCTCGGGACTAGCGCCCTACGAGCAGTACTTC CASSSGLAPYEQYF
TRBJ2-7 16 TRBD1 NA TRBV24-1 TGTGCCACCAGCTCCCCCGGGACAGGGGCTACCTACGAGCAGTACTTC CATSSPGTGATYEQYF
TRBJ1-2 13 NA NA TRBV27 TGTGCCAGCAGGGGAGTAAGAGACTATGGCTACACCTTC CASRGVRDYGYTF
TRBJ1-1 14 TRBD1 NA TRBV18 TGTGCCAGCTCATCCGGGACAGGGAGCACTGAAGCTTTCTTT CASSSGTGSTEAFF